A single sample gave rise to the 4 T cell receptor beta chains below, sequenced in a study of blood T cell repertoires in COVID-19 (dated by TCRdb to between 2020 and 2021). To prepare the library, the immunoSEQ multiplex PCR assay was applied. TCRdb mirrors the immuneACCESS table, restricted to in-frame sequences. Some clones are absent from its copies; in checked studies, under half trace to an unresolved V gene, and the reason for the others is unknown. This sample comprises 60,000 to 75,000 clones, around 86% of them detected only once. Roughly 5.6% of the sample lies in the top ten. The sequencing input was peripheral blood. The source is a man aged 45 to 65 with active COVID-19.

In DNA form, the CDR3 reads TGTGCCACCAGCCGTACCGGGACATCCTACGAGCAGTACTTC. Translation: CATSRTGTSYEQYF. The chain joins TRBV15 to TRBJ2-7; tentatively, D is TRBD1 (6 bases). CDR3 length: 14 residues. The V and J ends lost 5 bases and 1 base respectively, with 12 bases between them. Looked up from germline, CDR1 is LNHNV and CDR2 is YYDKDF (reference sequence).

This clone was seen once. V is TRBV7-3 and J is TRBJ1-2; D might be TRBD1 (5 bases). This CDR3 contains 15 residues. V shed 0 bases and J shed 1 base, with 9 bases lying between them. Germline CDR1 reads SGHTA; CDR2 reads FQGTGA. CDR3 sequence: CASSLTAGLNYGYTF. DNA of the CDR3: TGTGCCAGCAGCTTAACGGCAGGGCTTAACTATGGCTACACCTTC.

V is TRBV5-4 and J is TRBJ2-2; weak D call: TRBD1 (6 bases). The CDR3 spans 14 residues. V lost 2 bases and J 6 bases, leaving 11 bases between the germline ends. CDR1 is SGHNT, CDR2 YYREEE, per germline (reference sequence). CDR3 DNA sequence: TGTGCCAGCAGCTTTAAAGGGGGTGCCGGGGAGCTGTTTTTT. Translation gives CASSFKGGAGELFF. Full variable domain (outside the CDR3, taken from reference TRBV5-4 and TRBJ2-2): ETGVTQSPTHLIKTRGQQVTLRCSSQSGHNTVSWYQQALGQGPQFIFQYYREEENGRGNFPPRFSGLQFPNYSSELNVNALELDDSALYLCASSFKGGAGELFFGEGSRLTVL.

V usage is TRBV18 and J usage is TRBJ2-1, with 7 bases that match TRBD2. This CDR3 has 14 amino acids. The germline CDR1 and CDR2 sequences are KGHSH and LQKENI. V shed 6 bases, J shed 8 bases, and the junction held 10 bases outside the gene matches. CDR3 in DNA: TGTGCCAGCTCCCCGGGCCTAGCGGACGATGAGCAGTTCTTC. Protein: CASSPGLADDEQFF.